A selection of T cell receptor beta chains follows, all from one sample in a study of radiotherapy plus CTLA-4 blockade in lung cancer. Assay: immunoSEQ multiplex PCR; the TCRdb copy retains only in-frame clones and omits some. There are more than 95,000 clones in the sample; around 79% occur only once, and approximately 2.8% lies in the top ten. Here the sequenced sample was peripheral blood, taken from a patient treated with radiotherapy plus ipilimumab. Receptors were obtained from a human donor with non-small cell lung cancer who had a partial response to radiotherapy plus ipilimumab. Some clones in this sample may be carry-over from other donors' samples. Each CDR3 is given without its conserved first and last residue. The D gene is left open where the match is weak.

cdr3_aa | v_call | d_call | j_call
ASRTSGYNEQF | TRBV6-5 | TRBD2 | TRBJ2-1
AWSRQDGGYT | TRBV30 | NA | TRBJ1-2
ASSWGTGNTEAF | TRBV11-2 | TRBD1 | TRBJ1-1
ASSDIAGGPPGELF | TRBV19 | TRBD2 | TRBJ2-2
ASSLGRGNGANVLT | TRBV11-2 | TRBD1 | TRBJ2-6
ASSAHGSWTTNTGELF | TRBV28 | NA | TRBJ2-2
ASSLTGVGNTIY | TRBV28 | NA | TRBJ1-3
AITPAPWLNYGYT | TRBV10-3 | NA | TRBJ1-2
ASSRSPTYEQY | TRBV7-6 | NA | TRBJ2-7
ASSLVQGDTGELF | TRBV5-4 | TRBD1 | TRBJ2-2
ASSPPDRGVTEAF | TRBV18 | TRBD1 | TRBJ1-1
ASSDTGTGRNADTQY | TRBV25-1 | TRBD1 | TRBJ2-3
ASSTQAGGSYNEQF | TRBV7-6 | TRBD2 | TRBJ2-1
ASSLVSGRVGEQY | TRBV7-9 | TRBD2 | TRBJ2-7
ASTSRVVRPYEQY | TRBV6-5 | NA | TRBJ2-7
ASSLGLASGGTDTQY | TRBV5-1 | TRBD2 | TRBJ2-3
ATRLAGGETQY | TRBV5-4 | TRBD2 | TRBJ2-5
ASSPYTRGTEAF | TRBV28 | NA | TRBJ1-1
ASRPTTGYYGYT | TRBV6-5 | NA | TRBJ1-2
ASSESRGGFGEQF | TRBV6-1 | TRBD2 | TRBJ2-1
ASSRSNSNQPQH | TRBV28 | NA | TRBJ1-5
ASDLSRGADYGYT | TRBV19 | NA | TRBJ1-2
ASSWANINYGYT | TRBV5-5 | NA | TRBJ1-2
ASSAFVPAGFLLTNEKLF | TRBV6-4 | NA | TRBJ1-4